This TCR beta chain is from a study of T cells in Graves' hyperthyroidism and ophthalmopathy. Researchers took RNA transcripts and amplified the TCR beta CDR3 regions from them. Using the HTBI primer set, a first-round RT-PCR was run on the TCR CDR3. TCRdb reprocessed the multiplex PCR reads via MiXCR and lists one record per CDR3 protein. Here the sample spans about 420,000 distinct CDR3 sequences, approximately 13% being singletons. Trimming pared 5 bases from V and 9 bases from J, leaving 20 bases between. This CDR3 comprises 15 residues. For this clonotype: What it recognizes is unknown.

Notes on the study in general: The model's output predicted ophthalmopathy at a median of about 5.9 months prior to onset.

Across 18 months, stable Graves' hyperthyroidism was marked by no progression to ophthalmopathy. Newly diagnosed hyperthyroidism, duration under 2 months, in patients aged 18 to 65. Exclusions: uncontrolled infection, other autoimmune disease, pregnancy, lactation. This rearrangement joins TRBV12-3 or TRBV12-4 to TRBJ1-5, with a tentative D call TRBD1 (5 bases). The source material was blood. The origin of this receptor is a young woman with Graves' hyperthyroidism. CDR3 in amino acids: CASSLGGSGGRPQHF. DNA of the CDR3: TGTGCCAGCAGTCTTGGGGGGAGTGGGGGGAGGCCCCAGCATTTT.